This T cell receptor (beta chain) stems from a study of control samples from healthy donors and cancer patients. Germline V gene data show CDR1 as MNHNS and CDR2 as SASEGT. The CDR3 spans 12 residues. Trimming cost V 1 base and J 5 bases, with 5 bases left between them. Clones were read by immunoSEQ multiplex PCR, and TCRdb kept only the in-frame ones, dropping some. The table includes around 170,000 clones, around 90% detected once. This receptor was identified in a woman in her forties or fifties in good health. The V and J genes are TRBV6-1 and TRBJ1-2; D is ambiguous. Specimen: blood. The CDR3 DNA reads as TGTGCCAGCAGTGAAGGGAAGTATGGCTACACCTTC. This encodes CASSEGKYGYTF.